The present T cell receptor (beta chain) was sequenced within a study of blood T cell repertoires in COVID-19. About the study: Acute-phase and convalescent COVID-19 samples originated in the United States, Italy and Spain. From T cells, B-cell-depleted T cells, or PBMCs came the material, which was cDNA or gDNA.

The study assigned cohorts using participant-reported clinical history. In germline, CDR1 is LGHDT, CDR2 YNNKEL (reference sequence). The CDR3 spans 17 residues. V was clipped by 0 bases and J by 0 bases, with 13 bases between them. Under the authors' procedure: Scientists estimated how many nucleated cells there were by amplifying reference gene primers. Some clones are missing from TCRdb's copy, which holds only in-frame ones; the method was immunoSEQ multiplex PCR. That table is the source of V, J and clone size, and D and trimming were worked out from the DNA. This table holds 300,000 to 450,000 clones, about 90% found once.

The receptor's source is a man aged 25-45 years who had recovered from COVID-19. Sequencing was done on a sample of PBMCs or T cells enriched from blood (not recorded which). The V call is TRBV3-1 (or the pseudogene TRBV3-2), the J call TRBJ2-3, with unresolved D. Written as DNA, the CDR3 is TGTGCCAGCAGCCAAGATAGGCCGGGTCCAAGCACAGATACGCAGTATTTT. Protein product: CASSQDRPGPSTDTQYF.